The entry below describes one T cell receptor (beta chain). Specified treatment: some 20 received Ad26.COV2.S at low or high dose, single or two shots; several received placebo; per-sample allocation not given. It was on day 63 after the first vaccine or placebo injection that samples were taken. V dropped 6 bases and J dropped 3 bases, with 11 bases sitting between them. The length of the CDR3 is 13 residues. Germline CDR1 MNHNY, CDR2 SVGAGI (reference sequence). TCRdb's copy holds only in-frame clones and misses some; the assay was immunoSEQ multiplex PCR. The table lists 300,000 to 350,000 clones, roughly 90% of them singletons. This record comes from a study of Ad26.COV2.S vaccination and SARS-CoV-2 variants. On the study more broadly: Donor joined the COV1001 Ad26.COV2.S trial arm. Once, or twice with 56 days between doses, Ad26.COV2.S was given intramuscularly.

The source material was peripheral blood, sampled in a trial of Ad26.COV2.S vaccine versus placebo. The sequence was obtained from a person aged 18-60 years who received the Ad26.COV2.S COVID-19 vaccine or a placebo. J is TRBJ1-1 and V is TRBV6-6, with unresolved D. The CDR3 DNA follows: TGTGCCAGCAGCCCTGTATTGGACACTGAAGCTTTCTTT. This encodes CASSPVLDTEAFF.